This TCR beta chain was captured by sequencing in a study of molecular identifiers for immune sequencing clone quantification (dated by TCRdb to about 2018). For the study in its entirety: For a replicate experiment, RNA from around 20,000 or 99,000 naive CD8 T cells was divided into five aliquots, and four of the five aliquots were sequenced. CD8 T cells were used in a methods study to benchmark molecular-identifier clustering-based TCR repertoire sequencing (MIDCIRS) and TCR RNA copy counting.

This clonotype was recorded at least ten times. Its recognized antigen is unknown. No per-base quality is available; no much larger clone lies one base away. General conclusions and limits of the study: Modeling estimated 2.5 to 3 recovered TCR RNA copies per cell, compared with about ten by digital PCR, which implies roughly 27% capture efficiency. Spiked-in Jurkat TCR RNA (approximately eleven copies' worth), which is not part of the donor repertoire, was contained in the naive libraries. The sizes of highly expanded clones could end up underestimated when identical TCR molecules share a barcode. In CMV-specific effector cells, clones with more than 20 RNA copies accounted for over 97% of molecules, whereas in naive cells such clones accounted for under 1%. When barcode sub-clustering was left out, chimeric consensus sequences inflated TCR diversity, with chimeras reaching as high as 47%. Even against a background of around 900,000 naive CD8 T cells, spiked-in Jurkat TCR RNA amounting to a single cell's worth was reported to be detectable.

Receptors were amplified or captured by PCR. Sequencing instrument: Illumina HiSeq 4000. Bulk TCR libraries were made following a previously described method, with the TCR primers given in Table S5. The Qiagen AllPrep DNA/RNA kit was used to purify total RNA. Before analysis, reads from multiple sequencing runs of one library were combined. Processing in the source paper ran as follows. Reads were retained only if the reads had an exact TCR constant sequence, and the retained reads were trimmed to 150 nt and grouped according to their 12-nt molecular barcodes. Reads inside each barcode group were sub-clustered using a 15% Levenshtein threshold, and a quality-weighted consensus sequence was constructed for each RNA molecule. Non-functional sequences were discarded, and so were lower-count sequences lying one edit away from another sequence. Based on a fit of two negative binomial distributions, barcode sub-clusters having less than 20% of the maximum read count were discarded. The public reads were run again by TCRdb, first through fastp at Q25 and then through MiXCR, and only productive beta chains were kept. Duplicate CDR3 protein sequences are folded into a single record with the most common DNA and genes. The V and J calls come from TCRdb's annotation, not from the publication. For this sample there are some 70,000 distinct CDR3 sequences; approximately 18% appear just once. The ten largest clonotypes hold about 1.5% of the sample.

Libraries of naive CD8 T cells were built from anywhere between about 19,000 and 1,100,000 sorted cells, with 10%, 30% or 50% of the purified RNA used. Naive CD8 T cells were FACS-sorted as CD8+CD4-CCR7+CD45RA+ on a BD FACSAria II into RLT Plus buffer. Detection sensitivity was tested by spiking Jurkat RNA equal to ten TCR copies' worth into samples containing roughly 17,000-1,100,000 naive CD8 T cells. Enrichment of CD8 T cells was done with RosetteSep CD8+ T Cell Enrichment Cocktail plus Ficoll-Paque, and ACK red cell lysis came afterward. Sequencing was done on a sample of naive CD8+ T cells from blood, with Jurkat cell RNA spiked in. Explained via the paper, the cell subset or site label denotes: FACS-sorted CD8+CD4-CCR7+CD45RA+ naive T cells. The sequence derives from a human donor in good health. Some libraries in this study had Jurkat cell RNA spiked in.

The sequence in DNA is TGTGCCAGTAGACCGGGACAGGCCTTTACCACTTACACAGATACGCAGTATTTT. This sequence encodes CASRPGQAFTTYTDTQYF. The rearrangement combines TRBV19 with TRBJ2-3, with 8 middle bases fitting TRBD1. Reading from cysteine to phenylalanine, the CDR3 counts 18 amino acids. The retained sequence is limited to the CDR3, 54 bases, with the frame set at the first base. The germline V gene (reference sequence) provides CDR1 LNHDA and CDR2 SQIVND. Relative to germline, V is missing 6 bases and J is missing 2 bases, with 16 bases of the junction outside any gene match.